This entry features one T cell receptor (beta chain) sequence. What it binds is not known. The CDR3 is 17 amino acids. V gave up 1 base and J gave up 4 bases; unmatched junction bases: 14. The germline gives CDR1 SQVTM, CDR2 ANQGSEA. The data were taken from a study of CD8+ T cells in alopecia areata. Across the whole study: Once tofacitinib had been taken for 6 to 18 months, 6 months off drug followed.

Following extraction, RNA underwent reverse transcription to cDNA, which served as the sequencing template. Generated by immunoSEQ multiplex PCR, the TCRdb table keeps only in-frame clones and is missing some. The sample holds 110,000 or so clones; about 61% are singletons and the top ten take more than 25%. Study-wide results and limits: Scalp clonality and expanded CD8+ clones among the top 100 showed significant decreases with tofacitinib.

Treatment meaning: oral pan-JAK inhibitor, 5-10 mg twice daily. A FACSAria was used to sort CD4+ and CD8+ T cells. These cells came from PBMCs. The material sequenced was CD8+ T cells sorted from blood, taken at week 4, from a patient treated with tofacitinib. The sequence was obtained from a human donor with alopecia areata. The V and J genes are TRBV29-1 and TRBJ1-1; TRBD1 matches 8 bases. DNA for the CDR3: TGCAGCGTTGAAGTAGGGTCAGGGGGCACGGTGAGCACTGAAGCTTTCTTT. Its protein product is CSVEVGSGGTVSTEAFF.